This T cell receptor (beta chain) appears in the sequencing data of a study of cytomegalovirus exposure and HLA in healthy donors (dated by TCRdb to about 2017). As for the study more broadly: An earlier analysis of 550 to 700 of the donors reported approximately 270 Gb of sequence data and 117 million unique TCR beta sequences from about 179 million T cells. The study profiled the T cell repertoires of under 700 subjects by immunosequencing and related them to cytomegalovirus serostatus. In a later genetic analysis, genome-wide SNP genotypes for 398 of the 666 donors were used, and that subset was treated as a discovery cohort. Among the roughly 370 genotyped donors, around 81% belonged to the genetic ancestry cluster associated with self-reported Caucasian donors. Along with the approximately 650-subject first cohort, a separate validation cohort of around 110 different subjects was used. HLA typing covered class I and class II loci at four-digit resolution. The study was designed to test whether signatures of past pathogen exposure could be identified by cataloging public T cell receptors. To predict cytomegalovirus infection status, the study combined high-throughput TCR immunosequencing, statistical association of individual TCRs with disease status, and machine learning. To decide whether each TCR beta V gene segment behaved as functional or pseudogenic, an earlier analysis of over 500 of the donors relied on high-throughput TCR beta sequencing. Among about 400 genotyped donors of the cohort, an average of approximately 220,000 unique TCR beta nucleotide sequences was sequenced per donor, of which about 18% were non-productive. An early release that covered around 590 HLA-typed donors contained approximately 300 gigabases of sequencing data and tens of millions of unique TCR sequences. Rather than using new phenotypic data, the later analysis identified candidate immune exposures from TCR beta sequences and from how often those sequences occurred across donors. A later analysis re-analyzed previously published TCR beta repertoires from roughly 630 donors and added high-resolution HLA genotyping to study TCR occurrence patterns. Donor age, sex, ethnicity and CMV serostatus were collected together with the repertoire data. Every repertoire in the discovery cohort had been generated on one and the same sequencing platform. The number of donors typed differed by locus, with about 620-630 for A, B, C, DRB1 and DQB1, more than 500 for DQA1, over 600 for DPA1, and some 440 for DPB1. Four to six DR-DQ haplotypes were handled as single units for association and clustering because linkage in the cohort was strong. Broader findings and caveats from the paper: Cytomegalovirus status was reported to be diagnosed by the classifier with high specificity and sensitivity in both the original and validation cohorts. Because HLA typing was unavailable for some donors at each locus, only the typed subset was used in association tests. Compared with equally common non-associated chains, HLA-associated TCR beta chains in a later analysis were more clonally expanded and had lower generation probabilities. Because counts were too low, approximately 18 rarely observed V segments, including chromosome 9 orphons, were excluded from the earlier analysis of under 650 of the donors. In a later analysis, TCR association rates were found to vary across HLA loci, with the most associated TCRs seen for DRB1 alleles and the fewest for HLA-C alleles. According to a later genetic analysis, donors in an Asian-associated ancestry cluster had fewer N-insertions in productive TCRs than the approximately 610-donor mean. The authors suggested that the approach could potentially be generalized to other disease states and immunological phenotypes. A cluster of highly shared sequence variants was judged likely to be a technical artifact of the sequencing pipeline. A total of about 150 TCR beta chains were listed by the study as associated with cytomegalovirus. Most CMV-associated TCR beta chains appeared to be HLA-restricted in a later analysis, and the HLA associations seemed to be driven largely by CMV exposure. A further reported finding was that TCR beta sequences accurately predicted the HLA-A and HLA-B alleles for most subjects in the first cohort. In a later analysis, several top co-occurrence clusters were reported to appear linked to parvovirus B19, influenza, CMV and Epstein-Barr virus. Correlated functional status among segregating V segments might reflect linkage disequilibrium, but an unknown experimental factor could not be ruled out. Roughly uniform sequencing depth across donors was assumed in presence/absence analyses, although this assumption may not hold. An earlier analysis of approximately 540 of the donors showed that most TCR beta V segments appeared in productive rearrangements either about 90% or about 30% of the time, which broadly matched IMGT annotations. V-gene and J-gene trimming of TCR beta chains was associated with a missense DCLRE1C variant in a later genetic analysis, and the association was replicated in an independent cohort. In vitro tests confirmed that three of the cytomegalovirus-associated TCR beta chains recognize cytomegalovirus antigens. Most TCR sequences were observed very rarely across donors, whereas some public TCRs were present in many individuals. Because the 87-base-pair reads could not distinguish some IMGT-functional V segments, including TRBV6-2 and TRBV6-3, those segments were excluded. In a later analysis, 15,000 to 20,000 TCR beta sequences were associated with specific HLA alleles at a false discovery rate of 0.05. The only immune exposure information available for the cohort was CMV serostatus. Assigning TCR associations to individual alleles was difficult when HLA alleles, especially DR and DQ, strongly co-occurred. Only TCR beta chains were sequenced in this cohort, and the absence of alpha or paired-chain data limited detectable features.

The cohort was made up of under 800 healthy bone marrow donors. At the time of sampling, every cohort member was nominally healthy, though immune exposures that went unrecorded were likely present. The donor tested CMV seropositive and was one of the 289 seropositive cohort members. Each donor provided a peripheral blood sample, and peripheral blood mononuclear cells were used for TCR beta sequencing. Genomic DNA was extracted from the blood cell samples with the Qiagen DNeasy Blood Extraction Kit. V sheds 3 bases and J sheds 0 bases, leaving 8 bases between their ends. Taken from the germline V gene, the CDR1 and CDR2 loops are MGHRA and YSYEKL. From the cysteine up to the phenylalanine, the CDR3 has a length of 15 residues. Solely the CDR3 DNA is kept, with 45 bases framed from the first base. On this clone itself: This receptor's antigen is unknown. No quality values exist for individual bases; no much larger clone is one base distant.

Libraries were prepared through the immunoSEQ multiplex PCR assay. The multiplex PCR relied on a mix of 60 forward primers for TCR Vbeta segments and 13 reverse primers for TCR Jbeta segments. The CDR3 region of rearranged TCR beta genes was amplified from genomic DNA with a multiplex PCR assay. Amplified TCR beta libraries were sequenced as 87-base-pair reads on the Illumina HiSeq System. The paper's data handling went like this. Across the 666 repertoires, a later analysis counted approximately 83 million unique TCR beta chains, 9.5 million to 12 million of which were shared by at least two donors. Raw reads were error-corrected and collapsed into unique sequences with a nearest-neighbor algorithm that merged closely related sequences to remove PCR and sequencing errors. V, D and J gene segments were assigned by aligning CDR3 sequences to IMGT reference sequences. Each retained sequence needed at least a six-nucleotide match to both a V gene segment and a J gene segment. Rearrangements were classified as productive when the CDR3 lacked stop codons and remained in frame with V and J, and all other rearrangements were classified as non-productive. Following IMGT convention, CDR3 was defined as the stretch from the second conserved V-encoded cysteine to the conserved J-encoded phenylalanine. In an earlier analysis of more than 550 of the donors, sequences lacking an unambiguous match to a single V gene segment were excluded. An earlier analysis of over 450 of the donors classified V segments as functional when productive rearrangements were above 56.7% and as segregating when the standard deviation between donors was above 5%. A statistical classification framework was built to diagnose cytomegalovirus status from the catalog of TCR beta chain sequences. In a later analysis, TCR nucleotide sequences were compared against IMGT/GENE-DB human TR gene sequences so that V and J genes could be assigned. The TCRdist pipeline was used in a later analysis to assign CDR3 sequences and most-parsimonious VDJ recombination scenarios. In a later analysis, each TCR beta chain was defined by its CDR3 amino acid sequence together with its V-gene family, and reads without a unique V-gene family were excluded. As a way to deal with suspected cross-contamination and a sequencing artifact, a later analysis dropped 450 to 700 nucleotide sequences that were highly shared and had low generation probability. In a later analysis, a clonal expansion index was calculated for each public chain from normalized within-repertoire ranks of inferred template counts. Generation probabilities in a later analysis came from a VDJ recombination model fitted to out-of-frame rearrangements, and those results were checked against IGoR. Hypergeometric tests were used in a later analysis to score TCR-TCR, TCR-HLA and TCR-CMV co-occurrence, with a repertoire-size bias correction applied to the TCR pairs. A later analysis estimated false discovery rates by permuting HLA or CMV assignments 20 times. In a later analysis, co-occurring TCRs were grouped using DBSCAN, with TCRdist sequence similarity added in when clustering inside HLA-allele-positive subsets. Repertoires with fewer than 30,000 or more than 120,000 public chains were left out of co-occurrence clustering, as were a few repertoires with anomalous nucleotide sharing. TCRdb's version of the immuneACCESS table is confined to in-frame rearrangements and falls short of the full clone set. An unresolved V gene accounts for under half of the shortfall where checked; the remainder is of unknown origin. The D gene and trimming were derived from the DNA, and the V and J assignments and clone size from that table. For this sample the table gives tens of thousands of clones, of which roughly 80% were detected only once. The biggest ten clones account for approximately 7.6% of the sample.

Sample: PBMCs. This sequence originates from a man aged 60 to 69 in good health and CMV-seropositive. Recombination linked TRBV4-1 to TRBJ1-4; no D segment can be confidently identified. The CDR3 sequence is CASSHGSATNEKLFF. The base sequence is TGCGCCAGCAGCCACGGGAGCGCAACTAATGAAAAACTGTTTTTT.